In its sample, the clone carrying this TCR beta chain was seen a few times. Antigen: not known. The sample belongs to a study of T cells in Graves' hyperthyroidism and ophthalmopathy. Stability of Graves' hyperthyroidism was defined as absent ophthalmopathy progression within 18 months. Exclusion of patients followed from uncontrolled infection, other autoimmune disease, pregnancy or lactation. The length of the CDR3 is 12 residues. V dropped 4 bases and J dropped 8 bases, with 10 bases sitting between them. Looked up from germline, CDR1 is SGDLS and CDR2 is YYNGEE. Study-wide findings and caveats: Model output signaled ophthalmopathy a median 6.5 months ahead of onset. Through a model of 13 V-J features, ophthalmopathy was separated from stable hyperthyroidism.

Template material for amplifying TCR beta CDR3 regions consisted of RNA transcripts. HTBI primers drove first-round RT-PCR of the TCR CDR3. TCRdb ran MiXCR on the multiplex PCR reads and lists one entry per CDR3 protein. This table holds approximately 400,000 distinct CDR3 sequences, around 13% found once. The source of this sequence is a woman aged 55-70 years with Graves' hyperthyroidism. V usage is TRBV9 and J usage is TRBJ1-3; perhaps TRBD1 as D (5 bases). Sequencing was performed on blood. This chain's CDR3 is CASSFRGDTIYF. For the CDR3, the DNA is TGTGCCAGCAGCTTCCGGGGGGACACCATATATTTT.